This T cell receptor beta chain was captured by sequencing in a study of tumor-infiltrating lymphocytes in glioblastoma multiforme. Study results and limitations: No surface-marker sorting into functional T cell subtypes was done. RNA-based TCR sequencing may distort clone frequencies, since cells carry unequal TCR transcript numbers.

A note on this clonotype: No antigen is known for it.

V dropped 6 bases and J dropped 9 bases, with 12 bases sitting between them. Germline V lookup: CDR1 SGHAT, CDR2 FQNNGV. This CDR3 has 12 residues. TCRB libraries came from RNA via three nested multiplex PCR rounds. Each CDR3 protein gets one entry after TCRdb re-called the multiplex PCR reads with MiXCR. The sample contains fewer than 10,000 distinct CDR3 sequences, about 70% of which appear only once. The J gene is TRBJ2-1, the V gene TRBV11-2, with D perhaps being TRBD1 or TRBD2 (6 bases each). Source material: brain tumor tissue. The receptor was derived from a male donor with glioblastoma. CDR3 region: CASSGGQSEQFF. The CDR3 DNA is TGTGCCAGCAGTGGGGGGCAAAGTGAGCAGTTCTTC.